The text below deals with one T cell receptor beta chain. CDR3 length equals 15 residues. V was pared by 4 bases and J by 4 bases, with 16 bases between. Germline CDR1 and CDR2: SGDLS and YYNGEE. The data were taken from a study of CD8 T cells in Susac syndrome. After extraction with the RNeasy kit, roughly 0.5 to 1 ug of the RNA was reverse transcribed using random hexamers. Using its own MiXCR run on the immunoSEQ multiplex PCR reads, TCRdb lists one record per CDR3 protein. Altogether roughly 140,000 distinct CDR3 sequences are present, roughly 95% being singletons, with the ten largest covering 0.15%.

The chain joins TRBV9 to TRBJ2-3, with a tentative D call TRBD2 (6 bases). Sequenced sample: CD8+ T cells from PBMCs. The TCR originated in a human donor with multiple sclerosis. Written as DNA, the CDR3 is TGTGCCAGCAGCTCCTACAGCGGGCCCCCAGATACGCAGTATTTT. The encoded protein is CASSSYSGPPDTQYF.